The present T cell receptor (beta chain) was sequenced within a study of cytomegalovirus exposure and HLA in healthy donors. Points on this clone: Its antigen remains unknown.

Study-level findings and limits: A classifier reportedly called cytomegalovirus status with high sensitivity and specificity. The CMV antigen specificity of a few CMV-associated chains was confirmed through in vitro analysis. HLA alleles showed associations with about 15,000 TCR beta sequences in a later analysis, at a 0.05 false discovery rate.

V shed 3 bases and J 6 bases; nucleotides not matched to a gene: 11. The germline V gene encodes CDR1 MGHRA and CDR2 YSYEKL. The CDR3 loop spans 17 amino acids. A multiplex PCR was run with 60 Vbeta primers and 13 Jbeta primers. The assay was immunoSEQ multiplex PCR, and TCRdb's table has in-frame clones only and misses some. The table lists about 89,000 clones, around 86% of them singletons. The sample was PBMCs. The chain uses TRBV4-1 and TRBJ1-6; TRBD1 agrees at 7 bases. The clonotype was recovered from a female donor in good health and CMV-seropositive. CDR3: CASSQLGGGPGNSPLHF. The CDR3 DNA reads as TGCGCCAGCAGCCAGCTAGGGGGCGGTCCTGGTAATTCACCCCTCCACTTT.